A selection of T cell receptor beta chains follows, all from one sample in a study of blood T cell repertoires in COVID-19. Clones were read by immunoSEQ multiplex PCR, and TCRdb kept only the in-frame ones, dropping some. The table includes 100,000 to 120,000 clones, roughly 87% detected once. Sequencing was performed on peripheral blood. These receptors all come from a human donor in a cohort sampled during active COVID-19. Each CDR3 is given with its conserved first and last residue. A D gene is named only where the DNA matches it firmly. Size tells how often a clone was seen (once, few, many) or the class of an expanded clone, and some rows leave it out.

TRBV5-4	TRBJ1-3	.	.	13	TGTGCCAGCAGCTCACAGGGTGGAAACACCATATATTTT	CASSSQGGNTIYF
TRBV25-1	TRBJ1-2	.	few	14	TGTGCCAGCAGTGAATATATACAGGGCAAAGGCTACACCTTC	CASSEYIQGKGYTF
TRBV7-9	TRBJ1-5	.	.	12	TGTGCCAGCAGCCTCGACACTCAGCCCCAGCATTTT	CASSLDTQPQHF
TRBV5-5	TRBJ1-5	TRBD1	.	15	TGTGCCAGCAGCTTGTGGCAGGGGGCCGTGCAGCCCCAGCATTTT	CASSLWQGAVQPQHF
TRBV7-8	TRBJ1-3	TRBD1	.	16	TGTGCCAGCAGCACCGCCGGACAGGGGGGTGGAAACACCATATATTTT	CASSTAGQGGGNTIYF
TRBV10-3	TRBJ1-2	.	.	16	TGTGCCATCACGTCGGCAGGGGTAAAGGGAGACTATGGCTACACCTTC	CAITSAGVKGDYGYTF
TRBV6-5	TRBJ2-4	TRBD2	.	15	TGTGCCAGCAGCTCACTCGGGGGGGCCAAAAACATTCAGTACTTC	CASSSLGGAKNIQYF
TRBV6-2/TRBV6-3	TRBJ2-7	TRBD2	.	16	TGTGCCAGCAGTACTAGCGGGAGGGGCGACAGGTACGAGCAGTACTTC	CASSTSGRGDRYEQYF
TRBV6-5	TRBJ1-2	TRBD1	many	14	TGTGCCAGCAGGCTCACGACAGGGTTCTATGGCTACACCTTC	CASRLTTGFYGYTF
TRBV5-1	TRBJ2-1	.	.	13	TGCGCCAGCAGTCGGAGCTCCTACAATGAGCAGTTCTTC	CASSRSSYNEQFF
TRBV11-2	TRBJ1-3	TRBD1	.	13	TGTGCCAGCAGCTCCGGACAGGTTAACACCATATATTTT	CASSSGQVNTIYF
TRBV11-3	TRBJ2-7	TRBD1	.	14	TGTGCCAGCAGCCCGGGACAGAGCTCCTACGAGCAGTACTTC	CASSPGQSSYEQYF
TRBV9	TRBJ2-7	TRBD2	.	15	TGTGCCAGCAGCGTAGGACCGCTAGCGGGAGCTACGCAGTACTTC	CASSVGPLAGATQYF
TRBV24-1	TRBJ2-7	.	.	14	TGTGCCACCAGTGACAGTGGACTGCCCATCGAGCAGTACTTC	CATSDSGLPIEQYF
TRBV7-2	TRBJ1-6	.	.	16	TGTGCCAGCAGCCGTTCCGGGCTCGACGGCGGGTCACCCCTCCACTTT	CASSRSGLDGGSPLHF
TRBV5-4	TRBJ2-1	TRBD1	.	17	TGTGCCACCGCCCCGGGACAGGGGGCGAAACTCTACAATGAGCAGTTCTTC	CATAPGQGAKLYNEQFF
TRBV11-2	TRBJ1-3	.	.	14	TGTGCCAGCGCCGCGTCCTCGGCTGGAAACACCATATATTTT	CASAASSAGNTIYF
TRBV29-1	TRBJ1-1	TRBD1	.	15	TGCAGCGCCCTCCCTAGGACAGGAAGGAACACTGAAGCTTTCTTT	CSALPRTGRNTEAFF
TRBV20-1	TRBJ2-5	TRBD2	.	12	TGCAGTGCTAGTTCGGGGGGAGAGACCCAGTACTTC	CSASSGGETQYF
TRBV12-3/TRBV12-4	TRBJ1-3	.	.	10	TGTGCCAGCCTGTTAAACACCATATATTTT	CASLLNTIYF
TRBV1	TRBJ2-7	.	once	17	TGCACCAGCAGCCAAGAAGCACTAGCGGGAGTGGAGTACGAGCAGTACTTC	CTSSQEALAGVEYEQYF
TRBV30	TRBJ1-2	TRBD1	.	15	TGTGCCTGGAGTGTAGGGACAGGGAATCCCTATGGCTACACCTTC	CAWSVGTGNPYGYTF
TRBV7-9	TRBJ2-2	.	.	14	TGTGCCAGCAGCTTTAGAGGGTCGACCGGGGAGCTGTTTTTT	CASSFRGSTGELFF
TRBV3-1/TRBV3-2	TRBJ2-7	TRBD2	.	15	TGTGCCAGCAGCCAAGATCCGGGGGGGGTCTACGAGCAGTACTTC	CASSQDPGGVYEQYF
TRBV7-3	TRBJ2-2	TRBD2	.	17	TGTGCCAGCAGCTCGACTAGCGGGGGGCTGAACACCGGGGAGCTGTTTTTT	CASSSTSGGLNTGELFF
TRBV30	TRBJ1-6	.	.	15	TGTGCCTGGAGTGTACTAGGTGGGGGAGGGTCACCCCTCCACTTT	CAWSVLGGGGSPLHF
TRBV6-1	TRBJ1-6	.	.	15	TGTGCCAGCAGTGATAGGGGAGGCGGGAGATCACCCCTCCACTTT	CASSDRGGGRSPLHF
TRBV7-9	TRBJ2-3	TRBD2	.	16	TGTGCCAGCAGCTTTTTGACTAGCGGGAGCACAGATACGCAGTATTTT	CASSFLTSGSTDTQYF
TRBV6-5	TRBJ2-1	.	.	13	TGTGCCAGCCATCGGCAGGGGGGAAATGAGCAGTTCTTC	CASHRQGGNEQFF